This T cell receptor (beta chain) is drawn from a study of identical twins. Study observations and caveats: Those out-of-frame alpha sequences shared by twins showed an excess of low generation probability.

From the 5' RACE reads, TCRdb called clonotypes with MiXCR, one entry per CDR3 protein. Among about 730,000 distinct CDR3 sequences listed, 21% were seen once. This clonotype was counted only a few times. Its antigen is unknown. CDR3 length: 15 residues. Germline CDR1 is MNHNS and CDR2 is SASEGT. Trimming removed 5 bases at V and 1 base at J, with 9 bases between. The same sample was also studied in work on T cells expressing NK-cell markers. As reported in that work: Among the experiments, several used an anti-gamma-delta TCR antibody to restrict sorting to alpha-beta TCR T cells.

The sequenced sample consisted of PBMCs. The rearrangement links TRBV6-1 to TRBJ2-6; D not certain. The source of this sequence is a woman younger than 35 in good health. CDR3 sequence (DNA): TGTGCCAGCAGTAAACACCTATCTGGGGCCAACGTCCTGACTTTC. This sequence encodes CASSKHLSGANVLTF.